Sequencing of this T cell receptor beta chain was carried out in a study of cytomegalovirus exposure and HLA in healthy donors (dated by TCRdb to the late 2010s). About the study as a whole: In an earlier analysis of approximately 500 of the donors, around 290 Gb of sequence data and 117 million unique TCR beta sequences from some 170 million T cells were reported. An early release covering roughly 600 HLA-typed donors comprised around 300 gigabases of sequencing data and around 80 million unique TCR sequences. Among the roughly 380 genotyped donors, approximately 77% belonged to the genetic ancestry cluster associated with self-reported Caucasian donors. The study aimed to test whether cataloging public T cell receptors could reveal signatures of past pathogen exposure. Using immunosequencing, the study profiled T cell repertoires from fewer than 700 subjects and related those repertoires to cytomegalovirus serostatus. In addition to the first cohort of 500 to 850 subjects, a separate validation cohort of 120 different subjects was used. The study combined high-throughput TCR immunosequencing, statistical association of individual TCRs with disease status, and machine learning to predict cytomegalovirus infection status. To study patterns of TCR occurrence, a later analysis re-analyzed previously published TCR beta repertoires from 550 to 800 donors and added high-resolution HLA genotyping. In the later analysis, no new phenotypic data were used to find candidate immune exposures; instead, reliance was placed on TCR beta sequences and their occurrence across donors. An earlier analysis of 587 of the donors applied high-throughput TCR beta sequencing to assess whether each TCR beta V gene segment acted as functional or pseudogenic. Donor age, sex, ethnicity and CMV serostatus were compiled together with the repertoire data. In a later genetic analysis, genome-wide SNP genotypes for about 55% of the roughly 700 donors were used, and that subset was treated as a discovery cohort. All discovery cohort repertoires had been generated on a single sequencing platform. Class I and class II HLA loci were covered by the typing at four-digit resolution. Typing coverage differed by locus: A, B, C, DRB1 and DQB1 were typed in roughly 629-630 donors, DQA1 in around 500, DPA1 in around 600, and DPB1 in 400 to 490. Because of strong linkage in the cohort, a handful of DR-DQ haplotypes were treated as single units for association and clustering. Among roughly 400 genotyped donors of the cohort, an average of around 240,000 unique TCR beta nucleotide sequences were sequenced per donor, roughly a sixth of them non-productive.

As to this clone: There is no known antigen for this receptor. Per-nucleotide qualities are absent, and no much larger clonotype sits a single base away.

What the authors observed across the whole study: This cohort had only TCR beta chains sequenced, and the lack of alpha or paired-chain data limited which features could be detected. Because the 87-base-pair reads could not distinguish some IMGT-functional V segments, including TRBV6-2 and TRBV6-3, those segments were excluded. Assigning TCR associations to individual alleles was difficult when HLA alleles, especially DR and DQ, strongly co-occurred. Cytomegalovirus status was reported to be diagnosed by the classifier with high specificity and sensitivity in both the original and validation cohorts. Because counts were too low, about 17 rarely observed V segments, including chromosome 9 orphons, were excluded from the earlier analysis of 587 of the donors. It was suggested by the authors that the approach could potentially be generalized to other disease states and immunological phenotypes. A further reported finding was that TCR beta sequences accurately predicted the HLA-A and HLA-B alleles for most subjects in the first cohort. An earlier analysis of approximately 540 of the donors showed that most TCR beta V segments appeared in productive rearrangements either about 90% or about 30% of the time, which broadly matched IMGT annotations. According to a later genetic analysis, donors in an Asian-associated ancestry cluster had fewer N-insertions in productive TCRs than the approximately 670-donor mean. A later analysis associated 16,951 TCR beta sequences with specific HLA alleles at a false discovery rate of 0.05. Roughly uniform sequencing depth across donors was assumed in presence/absence analyses, although this assumption may not hold. Across donors, most TCR sequences were observed very rarely, whereas some public TCRs were present in many individuals. For the cohort, immune exposure information was limited to CMV serostatus. Because HLA typing was missing for some donors at each locus, association tests included only the typed subset. In a later analysis, most CMV-associated TCR beta chains were found to appear HLA-restricted, with HLA associations seemingly driven largely by CMV exposure. Linkage disequilibrium might explain the correlated functional status among segregating V segments, but an unknown experimental factor could not be ruled out. In a later analysis, HLA-associated TCR beta chains were found to be more clonally expanded and to have lower generation probabilities than equally common non-associated chains. A later genetic analysis associated a missense DCLRE1C variant with V-gene and J-gene trimming of TCR beta chains, and an independent cohort replicated the association. In vitro tests confirmed that a few of the cytomegalovirus-associated TCR beta chains recognize cytomegalovirus antigens. The sequencing pipeline was judged likely to have produced a cluster of highly shared sequence variants as a technical artifact. A later analysis reported that several top co-occurrence clusters appeared linked to parvovirus B19, influenza, CMV and Epstein-Barr virus. A total of fewer than 200 TCR beta chains were listed by the study as associated with cytomegalovirus. In a later analysis, TCR association rates were found to vary across HLA loci, with the most associated TCRs seen for DRB1 alleles and the fewest for HLA-C alleles.

The library was built by means of the immunoSEQ multiplex PCR assay. For the multiplex PCR, a mixture combining 60 forward primers for TCR Vbeta segments and 13 reverse primers for TCR Jbeta segments was used. The CDR3 region of rearranged TCR beta genes was amplified from genomic DNA with a multiplex PCR assay. Amplified TCR beta libraries were sequenced as 87-base-pair reads on the Illumina HiSeq System. The study's own analysis went as follows. In a later analysis, tens of millions of unique TCR beta chains were counted across the 500 to 850 repertoires, and roughly 11 million of these chains were shared by at least two donors. Raw reads were error-corrected and collapsed into unique sequences by a nearest-neighbor algorithm in which closely related sequences were merged to remove PCR and sequencing errors. Alignment of CDR3 sequences to IMGT reference sequences was used to assign V, D and J gene segments. For a sequence to be retained, at least a six-nucleotide match to both a V gene segment and a J gene segment was required. Rearrangements were called productive when the CDR3 lacked stop codons and stayed in frame with V and J; all others were non-productive. CDR3 was defined according to IMGT convention as the region running from the second conserved V-encoded cysteine to the conserved J-encoded phenylalanine. In an earlier analysis of around 640 of the donors, sequences lacking an unambiguous match to a single V gene segment were excluded. In an earlier analysis of around 600 of the donors, V segments were called functional above 56.7% productive rearrangements and were called segregating when the between-donor standard deviation exceeded 5%. A statistical classification framework was built for diagnosing cytomegalovirus status from the catalog of TCR beta chain sequences. V and J gene assignment, in a later analysis, came from comparing TCR nucleotide sequences with IMGT/GENE-DB human TR gene sequences. Using the TCRdist pipeline, a later analysis assigned CDR3 sequences along with most-parsimonious VDJ recombination scenarios. A later analysis defined each TCR beta chain by its CDR3 amino acid sequence plus V-gene family, and excluded reads lacking a unique V-gene family. A later analysis removed roughly 590 highly shared, low-generation-probability nucleotide sequences to deal with suspected cross-contamination and a sequencing artifact. In a later analysis, a clonal expansion index was calculated for each public chain from normalized within-repertoire ranks of inferred template counts. A later analysis computed generation probabilities with a VDJ recombination model fitted to out-of-frame rearrangements, and checked the results against IGoR. In a later analysis, TCR-TCR, TCR-HLA and TCR-CMV co-occurrence was scored with hypergeometric tests, and a repertoire-size bias correction was applied to TCR pairs. To estimate false discovery rates, a later analysis permuted the HLA or CMV assignments 20 times. In a later analysis, co-occurring TCRs were grouped using DBSCAN, with TCRdist sequence similarity added in when clustering inside HLA-allele-positive subsets. Co-occurrence clustering excluded repertoires with fewer than 30,000 or more than 120,000 public chains, plus five with anomalous nucleotide sharing. Sourced from immuneACCESS, this table was stored by TCRdb with only in-frame sequences that have V and J called. A share of the clones is absent; for the studies checked, an unresolved V gene accounts for under half, and the remainder has no known explanation. The DNA gave D and trimming, while V, J and clone size come from that table. The sample has 160,000 or so clones on record, roughly 80% of them singletons. The top ten constitute about 13% of the sample.

In total, 630 or so healthy bone marrow donors made up the cohort. Cohort members were all nominally healthy when sampled, although unrecorded immune exposures were likely present. The donor tested CMV seronegative and was one of the 352 seronegative cohort members. A peripheral blood sample was provided by each donor, and peripheral blood mononuclear cells were used for TCR beta sequencing. Genomic DNA was extracted from the blood cell samples with the Qiagen DNeasy Blood Extraction Kit. CDR3 length: 15 amino acids, cysteine to phenylalanine. The sequence is cut down to CDR3 DNA, 45 bases in frame from base 1. The V end gives up 1 base and the J end 3 bases, leaving 4 bases in the junction not matched to a gene. CDR1 and CDR2, per the germline V gene, are SQVTM and ANQGSEA.

The sequenced sample consisted of PBMCs. The origin of this receptor is a woman aged 45-65 years in good health and CMV-seronegative. In this chain, TRBV29-1 is recombined with TRBJ2-1; 9 bases in the junction line up with TRBD1. The DNA is as follows: TGCAGCGTTGAAGGAAGGACAGGGGACTACAATGAGCAGTTCTTC. Its protein reads: CSVEGRTGDYNEQFF.